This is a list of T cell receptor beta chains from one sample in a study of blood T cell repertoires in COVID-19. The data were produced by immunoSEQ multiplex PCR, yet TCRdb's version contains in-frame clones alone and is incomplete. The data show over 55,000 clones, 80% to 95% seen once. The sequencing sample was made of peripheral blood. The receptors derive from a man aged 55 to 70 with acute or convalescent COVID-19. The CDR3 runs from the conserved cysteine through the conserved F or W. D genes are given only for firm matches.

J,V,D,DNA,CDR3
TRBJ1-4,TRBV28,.,TGTGCCAGCAGCCTAAGTTTGTCTGGGCGGGGAGGGACTAATGAAAAACTGTTTTTT,CASSLSLSGRGGTNEKLFF
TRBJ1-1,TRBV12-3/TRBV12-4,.,TGTGCCAGCACCCCCAGGGGTGGCACTGAAGCTTTCTTT,CASTPRGGTEAFF
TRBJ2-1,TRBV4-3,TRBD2,TGCGCCAGCAGCCAAGAGTGGGAGGGCCTGAATGAGCAGTTCTTC,CASSQEWEGLNEQFF
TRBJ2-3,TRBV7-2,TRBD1,TGTGCCAGCAGCTTACGCCGGACAGGGGGGGCCTCAGATACGCAGTATTTT,CASSLRRTGGASDTQYF
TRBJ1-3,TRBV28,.,TGTGCCAGCAGTCCGGTTAGGGGTAGCAATGTGTATTTT,CASSPVRGSNVYF
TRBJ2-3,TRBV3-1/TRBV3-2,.,TGTGCCATCCGCGGGGACGAGCGAAGAACCACAGATACGCAGTATTTT,CAIRGDERRTTDTQYF
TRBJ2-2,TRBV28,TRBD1,TGTGCCAGCACCCTCCCCTCCCGGGACAGGGGCGGTAAGGACACCGGGGAGCTGTTTTTT,CASTLPSRDRGGKDTGELFF
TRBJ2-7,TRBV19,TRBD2,TGTGCCACCTCCGGGACTAGCGGCTACGAGCAGTACTTC,CATSGTSGYEQYF
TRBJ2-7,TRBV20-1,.,TGCAGTGCTAGTACCGGGACACCAGACTACGAGCAGTACTTC,CSASTGTPDYEQYF
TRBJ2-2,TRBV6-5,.,TGTGCCAGCAGTTACTCGGTTGGGAGCGGCGGGGAGCTGTTTTTT,CASSYSVGSGGELFF